This is a list of T cell receptor beta chains from one sample in a study of regulatory T cells in long-lasting Graves disease. TCRdb re-called the multiplex PCR reads through MiXCR, storing one row per CDR3 protein. Among hundreds of thousands of distinct CDR3 sequences, roughly 15% were seen once, and the ten largest hold around 18%. The data also belong to a second study, concerning T cells in Graves' hyperthyroidism and ophthalmopathy.

The source was peripheral blood mononuclear cells (PBMCs), collected at new diagnosis, from a patient treated with antithyroid drugs. The source is a woman aged 25 to 39 with Graves disease. CDR3s leave out the opening cysteine and the closing phenylalanine or tryptophan. Each record gives: V gene, J gene, CDR3 protein.

TRBV7-2,TRBJ2-1,ASSLALAGERFDNEQF
TRBV24-1,TRBJ1-1,ATSDARDPEAF
TRBV7-3,TRBJ2-7,ASSLTHGNEQY
TRBV20-1,TRBJ2-7,SAPGSPTYEQY
TRBV5-1,TRBJ2-5,ASQQIAGETQY
TRBV7-2,TRBJ2-2,ASSEDRTLGGELF
TRBV5-1,TRBJ2-7,ASLDSPGLGEQY
TRBV12-3/TRBV12-4,TRBJ2-2,ASSLGDFTGELF
TRBV7-3,TRBJ1-6,ASSLTGGGSPLH
TRBV6-1,TRBJ2-7,ASSAGAGFPYEQY
TRBV20-1,TRBJ2-7,SANPLSRTDSYEQY
TRBV19,TRBJ2-5,ASSMGLAQQETQY
TRBV6-1,TRBJ1-5,ASKRQGGQPQH
TRBV7-8,TRBJ2-7,ASSLALQGAGEQY
TRBV7-6,TRBJ1-4,ASSYRLRGEKLF
TRBV12-3/TRBV12-4,TRBJ2-7,ASRRRQGSDEQY
TRBV28,TRBJ2-7,AISGGGIYEQY
TRBV7-2,TRBJ2-1,ASSTRTRSVEQF
TRBV5-1,TRBJ2-4,ASSLALGREGDIQY
TRBV2,TRBJ1-3,ASFKGRNYSGNTIY
TRBV5-4,TRBJ2-7,ASSRRDRGYEQY
TRBV7-3,TRBJ2-1,ASSLSREVGNEQF
TRBV19,TRBJ2-1,ASSVKRTGVDNEQF
TRBV5-1,TRBJ2-5,ASSSEPPGTQY
TRBV18,TRBJ2-3,ASSPGRPRLAGTDTQY
TRBV4-2,TRBJ2-1,ASSPQAGSDEQF
TRBV29-1,TRBJ1-1,SVAGTEEMNTEAF
TRBV29-1,TRBJ1-3,SVEEGDVGTIY
TRBV16,TRBJ1-2,ASSLRESNYGYT
TRBV28,TRBJ2-7,ASSSGTLNEQY
TRBV6-1,TRBJ1-2,ASRDPRTGQYGYT
TRBV7-2,TRBJ1-1,ASSLRPGPTEAF
TRBV28,TRBJ2-7,ASSSSISRDRGSYEQY
TRBV11-3,TRBJ2-2,ASRSKETGSTGELF
TRBV14,TRBJ1-2,ASSQVLPYLDKGANYGYT
TRBV28,TRBJ2-2,ASSSLAGELF
TRBV5-1,TRBJ1-4,ASSAGGRRSNEKLF
TRBV7-3,TRBJ2-3,ASSLSASGWADTQY
TRBV10-3,TRBJ2-2,AISDGLYLRSTGDTGELF
TRBV28,TRBJ1-1,ASVRTVSNTEAF
TRBV30,TRBJ2-7,AWSGGPSGKAYEQY
TRBV5-6,TRBJ2-5,ASSLYSAETQY
TRBV7-6,TRBJ2-1,ASSLVAGVDNEQF
TRBV27,TRBJ2-1,ASSLLAPPYNEQF
TRBV24-1,TRBJ2-1,ATRAGDNEQF
TRBV6-5,TRBJ1-2,ASSYSTARANYGYT